This T cell receptor beta chain was sequenced in a study of blood T cell repertoires in COVID-19. Study-wide background: T cells, B-cell-depleted T cells, or PBMCs supplied cDNA or gDNA.

CDR1 and CDR2 from the germline V gene are LNHDA and SQIVND (reference sequence). There are 14 residues in the CDR3. V dropped 7 bases and J dropped 7; count of bases not matched to a gene: 11. In the study's own analysis: Amplification with reference gene primers provided the estimates of nucleated cell counts. Clones were read by immunoSEQ multiplex PCR, and TCRdb kept only the in-frame ones, dropping some. That table gives V, J and clone size, and the DNA gave D and trimming. This sample has roughly 170,000 clones; roughly 85% occur once, and the top ten carry 18%. Individuals aged about 18 to 100 years were recruited from some 26 US areas. Participants had their cohort set by participant-reported clinical history.

Sequenced: PBMCs or T cells enriched from blood (not recorded which). The J gene is TRBJ2-3, the V gene TRBV19; 7 nucleotides agree with TRBD2. This sequence was found in a man aged 60 to 75 who had recovered from COVID-19. The CDR3 sequence is CASTMGGSANTQYF. The CDR3 DNA reads as TGTGCCAGTACGATGGGCGGGAGTGCAAATACGCAGTATTTT.